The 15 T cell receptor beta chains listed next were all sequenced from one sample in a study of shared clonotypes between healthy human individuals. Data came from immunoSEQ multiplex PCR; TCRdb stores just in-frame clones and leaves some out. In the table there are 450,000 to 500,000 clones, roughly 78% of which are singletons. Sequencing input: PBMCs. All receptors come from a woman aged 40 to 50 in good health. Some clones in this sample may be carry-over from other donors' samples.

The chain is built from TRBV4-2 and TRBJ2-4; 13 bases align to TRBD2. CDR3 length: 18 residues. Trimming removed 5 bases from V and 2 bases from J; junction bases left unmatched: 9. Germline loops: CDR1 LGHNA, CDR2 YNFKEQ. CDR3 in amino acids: CASSTRTSGGSSKNIQYF. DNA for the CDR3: TGTGCCAGCAGCACTCGGACTAGCGGGGGAAGCTCCAAAAACATTCAGTACTTC.

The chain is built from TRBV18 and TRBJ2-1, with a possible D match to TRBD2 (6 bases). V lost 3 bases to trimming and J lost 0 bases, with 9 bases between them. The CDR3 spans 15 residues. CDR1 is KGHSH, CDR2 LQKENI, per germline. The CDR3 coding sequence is TGTGCCAGCTCACCGGCTAGCGCCTCCTACAATGAGCAGTTCTTC. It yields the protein CASSPASASYNEQFF. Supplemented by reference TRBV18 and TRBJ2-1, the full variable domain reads NAGVMQNPRHLVRRRGQEARLRCSPMKGHSHVYWYRQLPEEGLKFMVYLQKENIIDESGMPKERFSAEFPKEGPSILRIQQVVRGDSAAYFCASSPASASYNEQFFGPGTRLTVL.

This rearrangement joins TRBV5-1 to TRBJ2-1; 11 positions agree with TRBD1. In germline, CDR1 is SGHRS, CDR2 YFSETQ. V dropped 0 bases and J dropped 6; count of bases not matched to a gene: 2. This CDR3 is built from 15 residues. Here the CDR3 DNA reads TGCGCCAGCAGCTTGGAAGGGACAGGGGGCAATGAGCAGTTCTTC. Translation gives CASSLEGTGGNEQFF.

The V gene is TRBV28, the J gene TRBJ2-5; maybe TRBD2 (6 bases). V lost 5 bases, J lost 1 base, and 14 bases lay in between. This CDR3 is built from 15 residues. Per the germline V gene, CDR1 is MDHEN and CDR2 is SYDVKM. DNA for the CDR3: TGTGCCAGCAGTAGAAGTAGCGGAGGCCAAGAGACCCAGTACTTC. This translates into CASSRSSGGQETQYF.

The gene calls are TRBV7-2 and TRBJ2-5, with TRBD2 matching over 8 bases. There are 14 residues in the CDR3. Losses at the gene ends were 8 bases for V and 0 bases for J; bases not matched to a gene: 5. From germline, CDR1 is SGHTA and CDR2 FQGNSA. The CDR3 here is CASAPGGYQETQYF. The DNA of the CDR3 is TGTGCCAGCGCCCCGGGGGGGTACCAAGAGACCCAGTACTTC.

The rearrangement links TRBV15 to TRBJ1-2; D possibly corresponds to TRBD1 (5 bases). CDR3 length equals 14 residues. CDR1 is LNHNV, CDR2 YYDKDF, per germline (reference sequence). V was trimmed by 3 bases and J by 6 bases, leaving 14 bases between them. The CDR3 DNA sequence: TGTGCCACCAGCAGGGGGGGAGGCGACGATGGCTACACCTTC. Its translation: CATSRGGGDDGYTF.

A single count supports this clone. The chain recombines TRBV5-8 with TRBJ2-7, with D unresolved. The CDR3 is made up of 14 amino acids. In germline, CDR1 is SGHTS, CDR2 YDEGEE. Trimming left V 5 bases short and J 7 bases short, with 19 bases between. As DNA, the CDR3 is TGTGCCAGCAGAGTCCGGGTCCTCTCTGGGGAGCAGTACTTC. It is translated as CASRVRVLSGEQYF. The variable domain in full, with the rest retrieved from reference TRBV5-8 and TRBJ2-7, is EAGVTQSPTHLIKTRGQQATLRCSPISGHTSVYWYQQALGLGLQFLLWYDEGEERNRGNFPPRFSGRQFPNYSSELNVNALELEDSALYLCASRVRVLSGEQYFGPGTRLTVT.

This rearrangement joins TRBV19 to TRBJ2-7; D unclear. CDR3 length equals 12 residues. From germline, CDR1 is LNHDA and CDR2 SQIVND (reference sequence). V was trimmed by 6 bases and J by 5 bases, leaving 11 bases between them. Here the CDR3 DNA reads TGTGCCAGTAGCCACGGCGGAGACGAGCAGTACTTC. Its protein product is CASSHGGDEQYF.

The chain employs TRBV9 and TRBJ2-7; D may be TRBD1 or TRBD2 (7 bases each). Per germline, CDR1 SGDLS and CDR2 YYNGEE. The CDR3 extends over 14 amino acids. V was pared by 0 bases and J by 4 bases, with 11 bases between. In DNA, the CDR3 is TGTGCCAGCAGCGTAGCCCAGGGGGGGTACGAGCAGTACTTC. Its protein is CASSVAQGGYEQYF. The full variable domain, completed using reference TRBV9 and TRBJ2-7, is DSGVTQTPKHLITATGQRVTLRCSPRSGDLSVYWYQQSLDQGLQFLIQYYNGEERAKGNILERFSAQQFPDLHSELNLSSLELGDSALYFCASSVAQGGYEQYFGPGTRLTVT.

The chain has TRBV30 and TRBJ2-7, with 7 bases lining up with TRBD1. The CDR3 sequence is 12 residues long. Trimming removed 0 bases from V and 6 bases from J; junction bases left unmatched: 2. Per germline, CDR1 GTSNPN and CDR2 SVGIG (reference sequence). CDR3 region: CAWSVPGGEQYF. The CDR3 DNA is TGTGCCTGGAGTGTACCAGGGGGCGAGCAGTACTTC.

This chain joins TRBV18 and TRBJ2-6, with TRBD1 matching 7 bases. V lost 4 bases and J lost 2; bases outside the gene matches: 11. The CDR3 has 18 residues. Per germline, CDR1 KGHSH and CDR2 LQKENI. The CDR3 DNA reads TGTGCCAGCTCACAAACCCAGGCAGGGGGAGCTGGGGCCAACGTCCTGACTTTC. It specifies CASSQTQAGGAGANVLTF.

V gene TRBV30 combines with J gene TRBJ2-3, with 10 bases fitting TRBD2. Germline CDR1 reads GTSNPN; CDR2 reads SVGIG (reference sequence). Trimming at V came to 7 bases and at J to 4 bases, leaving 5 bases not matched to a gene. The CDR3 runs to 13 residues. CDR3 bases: TGTGCCTTAGGAGCGGGAGGGTCAGATACGCAGTATTTT. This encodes CALGAGGSDTQYF.

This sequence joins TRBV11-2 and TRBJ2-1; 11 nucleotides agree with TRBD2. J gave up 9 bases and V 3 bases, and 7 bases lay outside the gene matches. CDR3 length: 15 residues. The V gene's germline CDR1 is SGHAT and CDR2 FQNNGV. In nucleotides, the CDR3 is TGTGCCAGCAGCTTTAGCGGGAGGGCCCTCGGTGAGCAGTTCTTC. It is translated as CASSFSGRALGEQFF.

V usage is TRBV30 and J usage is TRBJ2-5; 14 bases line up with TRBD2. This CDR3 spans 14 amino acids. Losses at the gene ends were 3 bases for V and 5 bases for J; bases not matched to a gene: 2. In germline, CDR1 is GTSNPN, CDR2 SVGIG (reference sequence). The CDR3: CAWRRLAGGETQYF. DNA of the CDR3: TGTGCCTGGAGAAGACTAGCGGGGGGGGAGACCCAGTACTTC.

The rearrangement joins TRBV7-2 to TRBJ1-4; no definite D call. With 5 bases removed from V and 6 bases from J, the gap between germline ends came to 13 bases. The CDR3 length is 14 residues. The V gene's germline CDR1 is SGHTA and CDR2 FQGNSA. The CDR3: CASSPVERYEKLFF. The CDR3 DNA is TGTGCCAGCAGCCCGGTGGAGCGCTATGAAAAACTGTTTTTT.